The 9 T cell receptor beta chains below come from one sample, sequenced in a study of blood T cell repertoires in COVID-19. Data came from immunoSEQ multiplex PCR; TCRdb stores just in-frame clones and leaves some out. The table has about 200,000 clones, 76% seen once. Sequenced material: PBMCs or T cells enriched from blood (not recorded which). The receptors originated from a woman in her fifties or sixties with acute COVID-19.

The rearrangement joins TRBV3-1 (or the pseudogene TRBV3-2) to TRBJ1-2, with 7 bases fitting TRBD1. Trimming removed 6 bases from V and 4 bases from J; junction bases left unmatched: 11. There are 15 residues in the CDR3. Germline V lookup: CDR1 LGHDT, CDR2 YNNKEL (reference sequence). This CDR3 is CASRLGTVPFYGYTF. The CDR3 DNA is TGTGCCAGCAGATTAGGGACAGTCCCGTTCTATGGCTACACCTTC.

This sequence joins TRBV6-5 and TRBJ2-3, with 7 bases lining up with TRBD2. The CDR3 consists of 13 residues. Germline loops: CDR1 MNHEY, CDR2 SVGAGI. CDR3 in DNA: TGTGCAGCGCGGACTAGTCTCACAGATACGCAGTATTTT. Its protein product is CAARTSLTDTQYF.

This chain connects TRBV11-2 to TRBJ2-7; D unresolved. The CDR3 loop spans 14 amino acids. Germline CDR1 reads SGHAT; CDR2 reads FQNNGV. V lost 2 bases, J lost 1 base, and 9 bases lay in between. The CDR3 DNA follows: TGTGCCAGCAGCTTAATGATACAGTCCTACGAGCAGTACGTC. As protein: CASSLMIQSYEQYV.

Concerning this clone itself: This same CDR3 is encoded by further DNA sequences in the sample. The V and J genes are TRBV9 and TRBJ2-3; 9 bases fit TRBD2. Germline CDR1 SGDLS, CDR2 YYNGEE. The junction had 1 base not matched to a gene; V was cut back by 2 bases and J by 0 bases. There are 15 residues in the CDR3. This chain's CDR3 is CASSVSGGSTDTQYF. In DNA, the CDR3 is TGTGCCAGCAGCGTCAGCGGGGGGAGCACAGATACGCAGTATTTT.

This sequence joins TRBV5-8 and TRBJ2-3; 10 positions agree with TRBD2. The germline V gene has CDR1 SGHTS and CDR2 YDEGEE. The V gene end was trimmed by 2 bases and the J gene end by 6 bases; junction bases not matched to a gene: 6. The CDR3 runs to 15 residues. The chain's CDR3 is CASSLAGGPPDTQYF. The CDR3, as DNA: TGTGCCAGCAGCTTAGCGGGGGGGCCCCCGGATACGCAGTATTTT.

The chain is built from TRBV11-2 and TRBJ2-3; 13 nucleotides match TRBD2. The germline CDR1 and CDR2 sequences are SGHAT and FQNNGV. Germline trimming cut 5 bases from V and 5 bases from J; bases unmatched to any gene: 7. The CDR3 length is 16 residues. This CDR3 is CASSRLAGGLEDTQYF. CDR3 DNA sequence: TGTGCCAGCAGCAGACTAGCGGGGGGATTGGAAGATACGCAGTATTTT.

The chain has TRBV7-2 and TRBJ2-6; D is uncertain. The CDR3 is 15 amino acids. Trimming took off 1 base at V and 4 bases at J, with 8 bases between the two ends. CDR1 SGHTA and CDR2 FQGNSA come from the germline V gene. CDR3: CASSLGWAGANVLTF. CDR3 sequence (DNA): TGTGCCAGCAGCTTAGGGTGGGCAGGGGCCAACGTCCTGACTTTC.

The gene calls are TRBV27 and TRBJ1-5; tentative D call: TRBD1 (5 bases). The germline gives CDR1 MNHEY, CDR2 SMNVEV (reference sequence). This CDR3 has 12 residues. The ends were cut back, 7 bases at V and 1 base at J, with 5 bases in the middle. The CDR3 region has the DNA TGTGCCAGCAAGGGGAGCAATCAGCCCCAGCATTTT. Its protein product is CASKGSNQPQHF.

V gene TRBV6-5 combines with J gene TRBJ2-1; maybe TRBD2 (5 bases). V shed 4 bases and J shed 3 bases, with 13 bases lying between them. The CDR3 extends over 15 amino acids. Germline CDR1 and CDR2: MNHEY and SVGAGI. CDR3 DNA sequence: TGTGCCAGCAGTTCTTCTAGCTCCCTCTACAATGAGCAGTTCTTC. Translating it yields CASSSSSSLYNEQFF.